This TCR beta chain is from a study of T cells in women clearing cervical HPV infection. Study in general: Women with histologically confirmed HPV16-related CIN3 or worse, 2 with invasive cancer, served as cases. Only a few women had HLA typing results available. Study conclusions and caveats: TRBV6-7 relative abundance averaged roughly 0.099% in cases and 0.15% to 0.2% in controls.

Genomic DNA, averaging 1200 ng per sample, yielded TCR beta CDR3 via immunoSEQ. Libraries were prepared by immunoSEQ multiplex PCR; TCRdb keeps only in-frame clonotypes and omits some of them. This table lists over 35,000 clones. About this clone: Its antigen is as yet unknown. From the germline J gene comes the end of the CDR3, since the read stops 3 residues before it.

This CDR3 is built from 13 residues. After removal of 5 bases from V and 5 bases from J, the junction contained 6 bases not matched to a gene. Germline CDR1 is SQVTM and CDR2 is ANQGSEA. The V call is TRBV29-1, the J call TRBJ2-1; 7 bases are shared with TRBD2. The sequence was obtained from a woman aged 18-69 years with a cervical HPV16 infection that either progressed to CIN3+ or cleared (not recorded which). Sequenced material: blood buffy coat. This CDR3 reads CSVRSSGDNEQFF. Partial CDR3 DNA: TGCAGCGTTCGTTCTAGCGGCGACAATGAG.